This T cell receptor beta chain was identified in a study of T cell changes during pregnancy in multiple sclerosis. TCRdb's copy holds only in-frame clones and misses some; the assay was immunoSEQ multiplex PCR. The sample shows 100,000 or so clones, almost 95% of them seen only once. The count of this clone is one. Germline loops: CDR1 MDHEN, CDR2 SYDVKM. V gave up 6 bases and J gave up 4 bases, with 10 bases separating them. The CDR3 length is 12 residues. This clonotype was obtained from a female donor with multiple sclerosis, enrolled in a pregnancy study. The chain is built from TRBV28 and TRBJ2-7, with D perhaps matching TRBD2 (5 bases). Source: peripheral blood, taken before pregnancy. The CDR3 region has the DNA TGTGCCAGCAGGGCGCCGGGGTACGAGCAGTACTTC. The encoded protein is CASRAPGYEQYF.